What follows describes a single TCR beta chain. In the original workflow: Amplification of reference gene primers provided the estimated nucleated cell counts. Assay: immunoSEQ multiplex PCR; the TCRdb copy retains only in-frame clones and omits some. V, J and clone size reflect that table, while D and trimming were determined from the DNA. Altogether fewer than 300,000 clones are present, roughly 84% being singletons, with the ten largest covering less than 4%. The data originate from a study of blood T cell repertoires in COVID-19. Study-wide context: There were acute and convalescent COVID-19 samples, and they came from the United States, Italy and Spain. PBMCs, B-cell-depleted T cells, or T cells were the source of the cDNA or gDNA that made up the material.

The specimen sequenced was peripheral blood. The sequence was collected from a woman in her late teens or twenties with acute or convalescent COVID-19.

The CDR3 sequence is CASSGQVNTEAFF. CDR3 sequence (DNA): TGTGCCAGCTCGGGACAGGTGAACACTGAAGCTTTCTTT. V and J are TRBV18 and TRBJ1-1, with 8 bases that match TRBD1. V was clipped by 6 bases and J by 0 bases; unmatched bases: 0. The CDR3 is made up of 13 amino acids. Germline CDR1 and CDR2: KGHSH and LQKENI.